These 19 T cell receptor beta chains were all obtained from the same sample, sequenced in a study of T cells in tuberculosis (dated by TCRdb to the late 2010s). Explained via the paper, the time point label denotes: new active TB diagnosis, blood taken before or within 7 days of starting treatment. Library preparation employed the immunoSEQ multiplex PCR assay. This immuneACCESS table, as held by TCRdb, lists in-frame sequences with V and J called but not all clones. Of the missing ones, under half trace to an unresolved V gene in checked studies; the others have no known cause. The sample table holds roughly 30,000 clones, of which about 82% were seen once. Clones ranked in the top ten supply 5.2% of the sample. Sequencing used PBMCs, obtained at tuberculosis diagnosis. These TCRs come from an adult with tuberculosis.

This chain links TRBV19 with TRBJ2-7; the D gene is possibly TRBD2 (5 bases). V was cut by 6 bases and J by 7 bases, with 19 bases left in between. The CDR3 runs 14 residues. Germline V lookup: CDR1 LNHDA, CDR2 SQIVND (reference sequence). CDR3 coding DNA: TGTGCCAGTAGCGTGTCACCGGGCCCGGGAGAGCAGTACTTC. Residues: CASSVSPGPGEQYF.

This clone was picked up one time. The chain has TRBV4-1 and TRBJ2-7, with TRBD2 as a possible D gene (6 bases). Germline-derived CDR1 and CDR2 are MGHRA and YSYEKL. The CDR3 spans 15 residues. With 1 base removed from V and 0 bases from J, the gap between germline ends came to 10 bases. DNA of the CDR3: TGCGCCAGCAGCCAAGCGCTAGCGCACTCCTACGAGCAGTACTTC. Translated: CASSQALAHSYEQYF.

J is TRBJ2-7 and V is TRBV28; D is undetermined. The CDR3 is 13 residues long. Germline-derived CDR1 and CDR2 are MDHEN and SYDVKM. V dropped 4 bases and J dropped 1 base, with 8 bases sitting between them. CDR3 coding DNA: TGTGCCAGCAGTTCACAGCCTTCCTACGAGCAGTACTTC. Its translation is CASSSQPSYEQYF.

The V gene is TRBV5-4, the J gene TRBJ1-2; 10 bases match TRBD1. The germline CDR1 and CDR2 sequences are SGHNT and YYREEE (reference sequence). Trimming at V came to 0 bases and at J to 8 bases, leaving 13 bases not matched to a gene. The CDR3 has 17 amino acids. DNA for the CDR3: TGTGCCAGCAGCTTGGAAATCGTCGACAGGGGGCGGAGGGGCTACACCTTC. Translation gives CASSLEIVDRGRRGYTF.

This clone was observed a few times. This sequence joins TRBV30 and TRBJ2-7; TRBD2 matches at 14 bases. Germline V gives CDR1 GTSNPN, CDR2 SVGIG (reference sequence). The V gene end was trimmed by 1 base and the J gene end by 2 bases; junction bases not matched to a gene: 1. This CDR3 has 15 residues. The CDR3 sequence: CAWSGTSGGTYEQYF. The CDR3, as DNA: TGTGCCTGGAGTGGGACTAGCGGGGGGACCTACGAGCAGTACTTC.

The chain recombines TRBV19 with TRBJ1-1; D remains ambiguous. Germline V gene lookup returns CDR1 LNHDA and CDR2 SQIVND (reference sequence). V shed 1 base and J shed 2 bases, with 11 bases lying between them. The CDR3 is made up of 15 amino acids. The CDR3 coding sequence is TGTGCCAGTAGTATAGGCAGGAAACTCAACACTGAAGCTTTCTTT. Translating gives CASSIGRKLNTEAFF.

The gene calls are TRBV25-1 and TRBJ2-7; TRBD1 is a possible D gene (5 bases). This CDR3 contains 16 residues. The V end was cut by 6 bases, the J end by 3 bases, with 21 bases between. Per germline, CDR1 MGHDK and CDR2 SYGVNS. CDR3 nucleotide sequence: TGTGCCAGCAGCCCAGCAGTAGCCGACAGTAACTACGAGCAGTACTTC. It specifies CASSPAVADSNYEQYF.

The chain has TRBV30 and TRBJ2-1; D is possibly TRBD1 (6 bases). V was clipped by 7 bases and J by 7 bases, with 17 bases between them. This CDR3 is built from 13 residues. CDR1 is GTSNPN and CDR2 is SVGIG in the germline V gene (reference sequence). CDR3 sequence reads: CASDQGRTNEQFF. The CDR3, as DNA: TGTGCCTCGGATCAGGGGAGAACGAATGAGCAGTTCTTC.

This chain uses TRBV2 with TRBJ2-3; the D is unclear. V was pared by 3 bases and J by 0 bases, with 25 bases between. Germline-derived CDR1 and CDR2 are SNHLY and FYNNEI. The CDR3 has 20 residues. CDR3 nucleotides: TGTGCCAGCAGTGACTCCCACCTAAGTCCCCTCGGGTGGAGCACAGATACGCAGTATTTT. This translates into CASSDSHLSPLGWSTDTQYF.

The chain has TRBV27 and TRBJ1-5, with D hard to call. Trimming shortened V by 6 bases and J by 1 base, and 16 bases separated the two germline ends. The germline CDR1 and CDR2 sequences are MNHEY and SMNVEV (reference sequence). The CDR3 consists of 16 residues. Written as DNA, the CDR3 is TGTGCCAGCAGCCTCTACTCCGGGTCCAGCAATCAGCCCCAGCATTTT. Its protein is CASSLYSGSSNQPQHF.

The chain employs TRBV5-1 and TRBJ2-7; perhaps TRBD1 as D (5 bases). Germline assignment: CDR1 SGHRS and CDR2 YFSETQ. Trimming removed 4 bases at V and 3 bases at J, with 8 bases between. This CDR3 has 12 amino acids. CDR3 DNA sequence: TGCGCCAGCAGCGGCGACAGCTACGAGCAGTACTTC. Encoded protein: CASSGDSYEQYF.

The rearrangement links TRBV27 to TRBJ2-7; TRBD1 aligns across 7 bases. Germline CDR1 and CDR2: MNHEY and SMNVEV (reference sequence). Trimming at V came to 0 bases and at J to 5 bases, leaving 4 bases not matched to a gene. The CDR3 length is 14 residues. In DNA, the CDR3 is TGTGCCAGCAGTTTATCAGGGGGCGCGAACGAGCAGTACTTC. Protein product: CASSLSGGANEQYF.

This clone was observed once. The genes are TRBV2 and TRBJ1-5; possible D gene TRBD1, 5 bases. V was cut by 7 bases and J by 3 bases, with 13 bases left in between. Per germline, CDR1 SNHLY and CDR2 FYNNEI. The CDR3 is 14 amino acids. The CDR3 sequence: CASNHGGTNQPQHF. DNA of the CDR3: TGTGCCAGCAATCATGGGGGGACCAATCAGCCCCAGCATTTT. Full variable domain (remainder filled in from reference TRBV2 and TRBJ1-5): EPEVTQTPSHQVTQMGQEVILRCVPISNHLYFYWYRQILGQKVEFLVSFYNNEISEKSEIFDDQFSVERPDGSNFTLKIRSTKLEDSAMYFCASNHGGTNQPQHFGDGTRLSIL.

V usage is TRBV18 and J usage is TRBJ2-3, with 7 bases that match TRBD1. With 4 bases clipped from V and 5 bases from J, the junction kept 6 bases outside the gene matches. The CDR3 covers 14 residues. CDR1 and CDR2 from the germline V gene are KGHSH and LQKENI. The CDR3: CASSRQGSKDTQYF. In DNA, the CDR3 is TGTGCCAGCTCACGACAGGGTTCTAAAGATACGCAGTATTTT.

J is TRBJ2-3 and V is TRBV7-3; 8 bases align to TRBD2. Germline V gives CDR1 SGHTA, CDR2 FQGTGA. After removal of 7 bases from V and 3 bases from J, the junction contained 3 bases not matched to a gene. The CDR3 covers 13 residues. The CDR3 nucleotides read TGTGCCAGCACCAGCGGGAGTACAGATACGCAGTATTTT. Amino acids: CASTSGSTDTQYF.

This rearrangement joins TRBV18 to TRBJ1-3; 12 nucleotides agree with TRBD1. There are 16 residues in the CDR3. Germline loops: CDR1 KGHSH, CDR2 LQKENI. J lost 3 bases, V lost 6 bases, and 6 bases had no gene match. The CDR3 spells CASSAGTGGLGNTIYF. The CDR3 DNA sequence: TGTGCCAGCTCGGCCGGGACAGGGGGCCTTGGAAACACCATATATTTT.

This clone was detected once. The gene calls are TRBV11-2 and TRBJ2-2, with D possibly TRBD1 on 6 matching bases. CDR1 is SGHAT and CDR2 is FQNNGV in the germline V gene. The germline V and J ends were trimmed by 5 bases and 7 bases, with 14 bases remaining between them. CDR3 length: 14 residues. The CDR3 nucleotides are TGTGCCAGCAGCCCGAGAACCAGGGGCGGGGAGCTGTTTTTT. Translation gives CASSPRTRGGELFF.

CDR3 amino acids: CSVPKGKGGYGYTF. In nucleotides, the CDR3 is TGCAGCGTTCCAAAAGGGAAGGGAGGCTATGGCTACACCTTC. The chain recombines TRBV29-1 with TRBJ1-2; D unclear. The CDR3 extends over 14 amino acids. The V gene lost 5 bases and the J gene lost 4 bases, with 17 bases spanning the gap. Germline assignment: CDR1 SQVTM and CDR2 ANQGSEA. The whole variable domain, remainder taken from reference TRBV29-1 and TRBJ1-2, is SAVISQKPSRDICQRGTSLTIQCQVDSQVTMMFWYRQQPGQSLTLIATANQGSEATYESGFVIDKFPISRPNLTFSTLTVSNMSPEDSSIYLCSVPKGKGGYGYTFGSGTRLTVV.

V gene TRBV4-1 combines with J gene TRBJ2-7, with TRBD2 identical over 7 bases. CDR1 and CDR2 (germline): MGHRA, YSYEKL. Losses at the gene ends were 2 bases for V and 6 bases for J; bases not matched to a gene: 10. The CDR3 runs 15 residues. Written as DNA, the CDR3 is TGCGCCAGCAGCCAAATACGGGACGGGGGGAGCGAGCAGTACTTC. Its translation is CASSQIRDGGSEQYF.